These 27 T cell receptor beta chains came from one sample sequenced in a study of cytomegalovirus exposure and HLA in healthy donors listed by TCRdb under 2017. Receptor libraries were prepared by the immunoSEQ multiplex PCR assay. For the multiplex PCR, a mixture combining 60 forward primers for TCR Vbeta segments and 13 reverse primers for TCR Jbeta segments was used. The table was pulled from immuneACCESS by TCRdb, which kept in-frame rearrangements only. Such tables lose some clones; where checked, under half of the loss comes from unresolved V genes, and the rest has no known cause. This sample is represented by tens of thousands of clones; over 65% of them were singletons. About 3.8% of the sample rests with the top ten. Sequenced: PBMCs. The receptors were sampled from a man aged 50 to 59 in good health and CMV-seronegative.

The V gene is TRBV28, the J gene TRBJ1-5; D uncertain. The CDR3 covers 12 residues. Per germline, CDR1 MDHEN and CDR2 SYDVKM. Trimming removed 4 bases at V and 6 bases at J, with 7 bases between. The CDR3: CASSSGVQPQHF. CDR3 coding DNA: TGTGCCAGCAGTTCCGGGGTTCAGCCCCAGCATTTT.

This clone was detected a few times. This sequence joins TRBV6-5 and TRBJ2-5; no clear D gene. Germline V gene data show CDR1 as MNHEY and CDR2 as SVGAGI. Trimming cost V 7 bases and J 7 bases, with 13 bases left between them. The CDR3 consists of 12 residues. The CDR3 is CASTSLRRTQYF. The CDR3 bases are TGTGCCAGCACCTCCTTGAGGAGGACCCAGTACTTC.

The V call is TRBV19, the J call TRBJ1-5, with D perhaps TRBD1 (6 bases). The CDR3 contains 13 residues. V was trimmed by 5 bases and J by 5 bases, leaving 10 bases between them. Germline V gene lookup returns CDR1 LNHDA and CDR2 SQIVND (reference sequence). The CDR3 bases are TGTGCCAGTAGTCACAGGGCTGATCAGCCCCAGCATTTT. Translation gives CASSHRADQPQHF.

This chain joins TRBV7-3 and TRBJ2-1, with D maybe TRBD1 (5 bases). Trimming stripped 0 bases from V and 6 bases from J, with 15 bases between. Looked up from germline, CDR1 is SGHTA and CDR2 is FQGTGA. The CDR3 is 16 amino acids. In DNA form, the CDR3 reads TGTGCCAGCAGCTTAACTGGTGGGGCCGTCGGCAATGAGCAGTTCTTC. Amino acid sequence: CASSLTGGAVGNEQFF.

The CDR3 reads CASRAGTGGNTGELFF. In nucleotides, the CDR3 is TGCGCCAGCCGCGCCGGGACAGGCGGGAACACCGGGGAGCTGTTTTTT. V gene TRBV5-1 combines with J gene TRBJ2-2, with 8 bases lining up with TRBD1. The CDR3 contains 16 residues. J lost 1 base, V lost 7 bases, and 9 bases had no gene match. The germline V gene has CDR1 SGHRS and CDR2 YFSETQ.

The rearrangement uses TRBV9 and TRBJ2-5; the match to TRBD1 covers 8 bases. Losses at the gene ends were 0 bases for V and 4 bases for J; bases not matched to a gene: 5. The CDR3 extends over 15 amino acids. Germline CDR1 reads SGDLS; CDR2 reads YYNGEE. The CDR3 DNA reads TGTGCCAGCAGCGTAGGACAGGGGATGGGAGAGACCCAGTACTTC. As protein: CASSVGQGMGETQYF.

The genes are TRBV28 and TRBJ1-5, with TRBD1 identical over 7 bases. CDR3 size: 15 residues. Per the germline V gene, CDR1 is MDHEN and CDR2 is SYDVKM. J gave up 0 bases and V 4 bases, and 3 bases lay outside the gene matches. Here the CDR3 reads CASSSRQGSNQPQHF. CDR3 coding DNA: TGTGCCAGCAGTTCACGACAGGGTAGCAATCAGCCCCAGCATTTT.

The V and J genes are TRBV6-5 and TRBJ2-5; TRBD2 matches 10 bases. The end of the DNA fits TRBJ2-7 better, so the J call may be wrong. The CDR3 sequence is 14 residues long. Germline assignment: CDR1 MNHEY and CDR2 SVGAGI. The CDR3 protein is CASRRLAGLYEQYF. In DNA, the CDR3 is TGTGCCAGCAGGCGACTAGCGGGCCTCTACGAGCAGTACTTC.

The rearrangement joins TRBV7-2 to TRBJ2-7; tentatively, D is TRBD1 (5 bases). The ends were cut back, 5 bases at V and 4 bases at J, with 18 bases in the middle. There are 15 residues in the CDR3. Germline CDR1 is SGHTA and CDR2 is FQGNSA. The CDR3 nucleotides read TGTGCCAGCAGCGCCTACCCCAACGCAGGGTACGAGCAGTACTTC. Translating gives CASSAYPNAGYEQYF.

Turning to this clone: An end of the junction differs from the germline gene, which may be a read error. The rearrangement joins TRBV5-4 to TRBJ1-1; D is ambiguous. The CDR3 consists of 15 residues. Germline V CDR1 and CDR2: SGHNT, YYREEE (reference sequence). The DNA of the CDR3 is TGCGCCAGCAGCTTGGATGGGCAGACGAACACTGAAGCTTTCTTT. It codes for CASSLDGQTNTEAFF.

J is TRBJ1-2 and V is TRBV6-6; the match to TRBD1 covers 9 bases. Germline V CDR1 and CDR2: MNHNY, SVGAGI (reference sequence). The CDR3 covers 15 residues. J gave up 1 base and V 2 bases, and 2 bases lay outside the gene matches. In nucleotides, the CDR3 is TGTGCCAGCAGTTACGGACAGGGGAATAACTATGGCTACACCTTC. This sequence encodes CASSYGQGNNYGYTF.

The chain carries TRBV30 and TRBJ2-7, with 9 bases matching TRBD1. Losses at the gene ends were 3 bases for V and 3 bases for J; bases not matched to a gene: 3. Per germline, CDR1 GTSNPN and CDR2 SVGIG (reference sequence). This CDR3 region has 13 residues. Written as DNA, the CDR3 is TGTGCCTGGAGGGGGACAGGGCACTACGAGCAGTACTTC. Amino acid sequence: CAWRGTGHYEQYF.

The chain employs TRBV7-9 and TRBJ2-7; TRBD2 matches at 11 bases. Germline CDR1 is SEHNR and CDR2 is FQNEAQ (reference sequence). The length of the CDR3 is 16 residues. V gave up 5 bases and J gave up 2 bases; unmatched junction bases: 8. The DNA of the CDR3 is TGTGCCAGCAGCGGCGGGGGACTAGCGGCGCCCTACGAGCAGTACTTC. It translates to CASSGGGLAAPYEQYF.

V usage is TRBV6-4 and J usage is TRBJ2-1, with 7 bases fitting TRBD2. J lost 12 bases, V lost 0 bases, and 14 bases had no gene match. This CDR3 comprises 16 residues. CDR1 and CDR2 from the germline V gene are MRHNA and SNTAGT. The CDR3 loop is CASSDSPERTSGRQFF. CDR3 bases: TGTGCCAGCAGTGACTCCCCCGAGAGGACTAGTGGTCGGCAGTTCTTC.

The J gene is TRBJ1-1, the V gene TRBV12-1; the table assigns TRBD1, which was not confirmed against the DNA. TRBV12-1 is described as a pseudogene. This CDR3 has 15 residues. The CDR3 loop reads CASSFPGQGGTEAFF. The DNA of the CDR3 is TGTGCCAGCAGCTTCCCGGGTCAGGGTGGGACTGAAGCTTTCTTT.

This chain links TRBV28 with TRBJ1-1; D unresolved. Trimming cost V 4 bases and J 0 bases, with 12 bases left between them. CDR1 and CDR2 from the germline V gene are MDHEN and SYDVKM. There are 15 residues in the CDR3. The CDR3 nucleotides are TGTGCCAGCAGTTCGGGAGCCCTCATGAACACTGAAGCTTTCTTT. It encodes CASSSGALMNTEAFF.

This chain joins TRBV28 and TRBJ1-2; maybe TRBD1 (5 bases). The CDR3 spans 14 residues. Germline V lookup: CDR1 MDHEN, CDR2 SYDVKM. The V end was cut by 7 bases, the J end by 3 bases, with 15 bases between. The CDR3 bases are TGTGCCAGCAAAGATGACAGCTCCTACTATGGCTACACCTTC. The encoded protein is CASKDDSSYYGYTF.

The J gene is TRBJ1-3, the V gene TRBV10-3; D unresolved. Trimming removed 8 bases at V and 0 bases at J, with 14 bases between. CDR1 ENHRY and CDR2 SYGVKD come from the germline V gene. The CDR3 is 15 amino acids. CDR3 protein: CAIHDQEYSGNTIYF. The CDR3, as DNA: TGTGCCATCCATGATCAGGAATACTCTGGAAACACCATATATTTT.

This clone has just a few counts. The CDR3 nucleotides are TGTGCCAGTAGTATTCGGGGCTCTGTCAGGGGCCGGGGCACTGAAGCTTTCTTT. Translating gives CASSIRGSVRGRGTEAFF. The chain recombines TRBV19 with TRBJ1-1; D perhaps matches TRBD1 (6 bases). Trimming stripped 3 bases from V and 4 bases from J, with 24 bases between. This CDR3 has 18 residues. The germline CDR1 and CDR2 sequences are LNHDA and SQIVND (reference sequence).

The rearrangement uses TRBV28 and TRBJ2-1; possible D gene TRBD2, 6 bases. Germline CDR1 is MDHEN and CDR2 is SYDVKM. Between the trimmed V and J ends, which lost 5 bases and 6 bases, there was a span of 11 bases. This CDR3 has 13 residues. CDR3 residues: CASSPGTFNEQFF. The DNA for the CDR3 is TGTGCCAGCAGTCCCGGGACTTTCAATGAGCAGTTCTTC.

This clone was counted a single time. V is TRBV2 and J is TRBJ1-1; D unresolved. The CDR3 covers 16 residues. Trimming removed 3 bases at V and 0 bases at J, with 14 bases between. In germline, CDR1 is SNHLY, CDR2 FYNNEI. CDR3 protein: CASSEGGPGVNTEAFF. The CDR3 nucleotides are TGTGCCAGCAGTGAGGGAGGGCCCGGGGTGAACACTGAAGCTTTCTTT.

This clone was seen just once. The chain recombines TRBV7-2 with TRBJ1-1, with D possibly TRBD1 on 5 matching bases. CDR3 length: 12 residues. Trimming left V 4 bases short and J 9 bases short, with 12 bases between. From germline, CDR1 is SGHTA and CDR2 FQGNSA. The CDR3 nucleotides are TGTGCCAGCAGCTCCGGACATGAACAAGCTTTCTTT. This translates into CASSSGHEQAFF.

CDR3 amino acids: CASSQDRGTGGFYGYTF. The DNA for the CDR3 is TGTGCCAGCAGCCAAGATCGTGGGACAGGGGGCTTCTATGGCTACACCTTC. The gene calls are TRBV14 and TRBJ1-2; 12 positions match TRBD1. Trimming cost V 0 bases and J 4 bases; bases outside gene matches: 6. CDR1 is SGHDN, CDR2 FVKESK, per germline. CDR3 length equals 17 residues.

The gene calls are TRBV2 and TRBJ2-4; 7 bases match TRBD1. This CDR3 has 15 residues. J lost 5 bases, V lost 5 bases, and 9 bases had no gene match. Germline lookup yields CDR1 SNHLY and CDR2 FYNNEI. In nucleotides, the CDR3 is TGTGCCAGCAGTCGGGACAGTCAAACCCAAAACATTCAGTACTTC. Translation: CASSRDSQTQNIQYF.

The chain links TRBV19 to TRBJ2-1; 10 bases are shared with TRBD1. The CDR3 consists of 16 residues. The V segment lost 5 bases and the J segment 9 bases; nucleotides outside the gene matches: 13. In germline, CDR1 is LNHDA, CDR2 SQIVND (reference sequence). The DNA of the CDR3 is TGTGCCAGTAGTTCTCCACCGGGACAGGGGTTAAGTGAGCAGTTCTTC. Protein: CASSSPPGQGLSEQFF.

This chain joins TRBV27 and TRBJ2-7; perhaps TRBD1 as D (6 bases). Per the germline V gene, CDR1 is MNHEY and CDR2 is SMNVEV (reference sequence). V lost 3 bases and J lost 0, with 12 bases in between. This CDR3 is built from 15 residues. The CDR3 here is CASSFQPGASYEQYF. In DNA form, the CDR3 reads TGTGCCAGCAGTTTTCAGCCAGGGGCCTCCTACGAGCAGTACTTC.

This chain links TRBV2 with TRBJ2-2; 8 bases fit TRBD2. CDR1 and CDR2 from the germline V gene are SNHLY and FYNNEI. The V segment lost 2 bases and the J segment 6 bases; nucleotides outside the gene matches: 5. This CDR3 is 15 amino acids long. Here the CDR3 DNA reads TGTGCCAGCAGTGAAAGCGGGAGTCTGCCCGGGGAGCTGTTTTTT. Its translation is CASSESGSLPGELFF.